Below, 27 T cell receptor beta chains from the same sample are listed, as sequenced in a study of shared T cell receptors in the human thymus. Generated by immunoSEQ multiplex PCR, the TCRdb table keeps only in-frame clones and is missing some. Among some 720,000 clones listed, 85% to 90% were seen once. The sample was also linked to a second study, of human thymus T cells.

Material: thymocytes. The receptors come from a boy younger than two with a congenital heart defect.

The chain couples TRBV27 to TRBJ1-1, with 9 bases that match TRBD1. This CDR3 has 16 residues. The junction had 9 bases not matched to a gene; V was cut back by 6 bases and J by 1 base. Per the germline V gene, CDR1 is MNHEY and CDR2 is SMNVEV (reference sequence). CDR3 nucleotides: TGTGCCAGCAGCCCCCTGGTGGGACAGGGGAACACTGAAGCTTTCTTT. It codes for CASSPLVGQGNTEAFF.

This clone was seen a few times. The chain couples TRBV2 to TRBJ2-7, with no clear D. Trimming took off 3 bases at V and 4 bases at J, with 7 bases between the two ends. The CDR3 runs to 12 residues. Germline V lookup: CDR1 SNHLY, CDR2 FYNNEI. CDR3 in amino acids: CASSDTKYEQYF. As DNA, the CDR3 is TGTGCCAGCAGTGATACAAAGTACGAGCAGTACTTC.

The V call is TRBV14, the J call TRBJ2-7, with D hard to call. This CDR3 has 14 amino acids. From germline, CDR1 is SGHDN and CDR2 FVKESK. V dropped 4 bases and J dropped 0 bases, with 10 bases sitting between them. CDR3 nucleotides: TGTGCCAGCAGCCCCCGTGCGGACTCCTACGAGCAGTACTTC. This gives the protein CASSPRADSYEQYF.

The V gene is TRBV7-3, the J gene TRBJ2-3; 9 bases agree with TRBD2. The J segment lost 5 bases and the V segment lost 2 bases, leaving 5 bases of the junction unmatched. Germline CDR1 SGHTA, CDR2 FQGTGA. The CDR3 is 15 amino acids. CDR3 bases: TGTGCCAGCAGCTTATCCCCTAGCGGGAAAGATACGCAGTATTTT. This gives the protein CASSLSPSGKDTQYF.

CDR3 nucleotides: TGTGCCAGCAGCTTAGCGGGACAGGCCTCTAACTATGGCTACACCTTC. It codes for CASSLAGQASNYGYTF. The rearrangement uses TRBV7-9 and TRBJ1-2, with 8 bases lining up with TRBD1. Per germline, CDR1 SEHNR and CDR2 FQNEAQ (reference sequence). The CDR3 extends over 16 amino acids. Unmatched junction bases numbered 3, after V lost 0 bases and J lost 0 bases. Full variable domain (rest looked up from reference TRBV7-9 and TRBJ1-2): DTGVSQNPRHKITKRGQNVTFRCDPISEHNRLYWYRQTLGQGPEFLTYFQNEAQLEKSRLLSDRFSAERPKGSFSTLEIQRTEQGDSAMYLCASSLAGQASNYGYTFGSGTRLTVV.

In regard to this clone: Within the sample, other DNA sequences also encode this same CDR3. The chain couples TRBV4-2 to TRBJ2-7; no reliable D call. V was shortened by 0 bases and J by 1 base, with 4 bases between the two germline ends. This CDR3 region has 13 residues. Germline V gene lookup returns CDR1 LGHNA and CDR2 YNFKEQ. The CDR3 loop reads CASSQERSYEQYF. The CDR3 DNA is TGTGCCAGCAGCCAAGAACGGTCCTACGAGCAGTACTTC.

The J gene is TRBJ2-3, the V gene TRBV4-3, with 9 positions matching TRBD2. In germline, CDR1 is LGHNA, CDR2 YSLEER. The CDR3 length is 15 residues. J gave up 6 bases and V 3 bases, and 7 bases lay outside the gene matches. For the CDR3, the DNA is TGCGCCAGCAGCCATAGGCGGGAGGGTTACGATACGCAGTATTTT. This gives the protein CASSHRREGYDTQYF.

This clone was found once. The rearrangement uses TRBV19 and TRBJ2-7; D not resolved. Germline lookup yields CDR1 LNHDA and CDR2 SQIVND (reference sequence). Trimming pared 3 bases from V and 2 bases from J, leaving 11 bases between. The CDR3 has 14 amino acids. CDR3 nucleotide sequence: TGTGCCAGTAGTATCCATACGGGTGCCTACGAGCAGTACTTC. Protein product: CASSIHTGAYEQYF.

This rearrangement joins TRBV7-6 to TRBJ1-5, with D perhaps matching TRBD1 (5 bases). Germline assignment: CDR1 SGHVS and CDR2 FNYEAQ. CDR3 length equals 17 residues. Trimming removed 1 base from V and 0 bases from J, with 13 bases in between. CDR3 DNA: TGTGCCAGCAGCTTAGGGGAGGGACGGAATAGCAATCAGCCCCAGCATTTT. Protein product: CASSLGEGRNSNQPQHF.

Only one count was recorded for this clone. The J gene is TRBJ2-7, the V gene TRBV4-1, with 9 bases aligning to TRBD1. Germline V gene data show CDR1 as MGHRA and CDR2 as YSYEKL. The CDR3 sequence is 18 residues long. V shed 3 bases and J 2 bases; nucleotides not matched to a gene: 14. The CDR3 loop reads CASSQGGGQGKVTYEQYF. DNA for the CDR3: TGCGCCAGCAGCCAGGGGGGGGGACAGGGTAAGGTCACCTACGAGCAGTACTTC.

V and J are TRBV28 and TRBJ1-2; possible D gene TRBD1, 5 bases. Germline-derived CDR1 and CDR2 are MDHEN and SYDVKM. The CDR3 covers 17 residues. Trimming removed 2 bases at V and 4 bases at J, with 20 bases between. CDR3 sequence: CASSLESRRDWLYGYTF. DNA for the CDR3: TGTGCCAGCAGTTTAGAGAGCCGGCGGGACTGGCTCTATGGCTACACCTTC.

The chain carries TRBV10-1 and TRBJ2-1, with D possibly being TRBD2 (6 bases). The CDR3 sequence is 16 residues long. The V end lost 2 bases, the J end lost 3 bases, and 14 bases lay between the germline ends. Germline V gene sequence: CDR1 WNHNN, CDR2 SYGVQD (reference sequence). The CDR3 DNA reads TGCGCCAGCAGTGAGCCAGGAGGGGCAGGCTACAATGAGCAGTTCTTC. It codes for CASSEPGGAGYNEQFF.

This clone has just one count. The chain links TRBV28 to TRBJ1-3; the D gene is possibly TRBD1 (5 bases). Trimming left V 2 bases short and J 0 bases short, with 14 bases between. The germline CDR1 and CDR2 sequences are MDHEN and SYDVKM. The CDR3 runs to 17 residues. CDR3 loop: CASSLDRRGTSGNTIYF. In DNA, the CDR3 is TGTGCCAGCAGTTTAGACCGTCGGGGGACCTCTGGAAACACCATATATTTT.

The chain combines TRBV20-1 with TRBJ2-1; D is ambiguous. Trimming pared 5 bases from V and 7 bases from J, leaving 9 bases between. Germline V lookup: CDR1 DFQATT, CDR2 SNEGSKA (reference sequence). The CDR3 is 11 residues long. In DNA, the CDR3 is TGCAGTGCTTTGTCTCGGAATGAGCAGTTCTTC. It yields the protein CSALSRNEQFF.

The chain is built from TRBV5-6 and TRBJ2-2; 7 bases align to TRBD2. J was trimmed by 4 bases and V by 4 bases; bases with no gene match: 13. Germline loops: CDR1 SGHDT, CDR2 YYEEEE. The CDR3 is 17 amino acids. CDR3 residues: CASSRGRGRAFTGELFF. CDR3 nucleotides: TGTGCCAGCAGCCGTGGACGTGGGAGGGCCTTCACCGGGGAGCTGTTTTTT.

V usage is TRBV5-7 and J usage is TRBJ1-2; 10 bases agree with TRBD1. TRBV5-7 is annotated as an ORF whose role is uncertain. J gave up 4 bases and V 4 bases, and 7 bases lay outside the gene matches. This CDR3 is built from 15 residues. The CDR3 coding sequence is TGTGCCAGCAGCGGGGGACAGGGGTTTGGCTATGGCTACACCTTC. This gives the protein CASSGGQGFGYGYTF.

V usage is TRBV7-9 and J usage is TRBJ1-2; D uncertain. Trimming removed 5 bases from V and 4 bases from J, with 14 bases in between. The CDR3 consists of 14 residues. In germline, CDR1 is SEHNR, CDR2 FQNEAQ (reference sequence). Here the CDR3 DNA reads TGTGCCAGCAGCCCGCCCAGCGGCCCCTATGGCTACACCTTC. It translates to CASSPPSGPYGYTF.

The V call is TRBV19, the J call TRBJ1-5; a possible D gene is TRBD1 (5 bases). V dropped 0 bases and J dropped 3 bases, with 21 bases sitting between them. This CDR3 is 19 amino acids long. Germline CDR1 LNHDA, CDR2 SQIVND (reference sequence). The CDR3 loop reads CASSIDMRRDLPINQPQHF. Written as DNA, the CDR3 is TGTGCCAGTAGTATAGATATGAGGAGGGACCTCCCCATCAATCAGCCCCAGCATTTT.

This chain links TRBV4-3 with TRBJ1-1; D is ambiguous. The germline gives CDR1 LGHNA, CDR2 YSLEER. The CDR3 runs to 16 residues. Trimming cost V 0 bases and J 4 bases, with 15 bases left between them. The CDR3 nucleotides read TGCGCCAGCAGCCAAGATCGTCGGGAATTGGGCACTGAAGCTTTCTTT. It codes for CASSQDRRELGTEAFF.

The chain carries TRBV7-2 and TRBJ2-7; 9 nucleotides line up with TRBD2. This CDR3 is 17 amino acids long. After removal of 2 bases from V and 6 bases from J, the junction contained 14 bases not matched to a gene. CDR1 and CDR2 (germline): SGHTA, FQGNSA. CDR3 amino acids: CASSLCCLAGNPPEQYF. CDR3 DNA: TGTGCCAGCAGCTTATGCTGCCTAGCGGGGAACCCCCCCGAGCAGTACTTC.

The chain links TRBV7-2 to TRBJ2-3; 7 nucleotides align to TRBD2. The J segment lost 6 bases and the V segment lost 1 base, leaving 7 bases of the junction unmatched. The CDR3 extends over 15 amino acids. The germline gives CDR1 SGHTA, CDR2 FQGNSA. The CDR3 DNA is TGTGCCAGCAGCTTAGGACGGGAGGTCGTGGATACGCAGTATTTT. Protein sequence: CASSLGREVVDTQYF.

The chain carries TRBV7-2 and TRBJ1-2, with 10 bases fitting TRBD1. This CDR3 contains 15 residues. Per the germline V gene, CDR1 is SGHTA and CDR2 is FQGNSA. After removal of 4 bases from V and 3 bases from J, the junction contained 5 bases not matched to a gene. In DNA, the CDR3 is TGTGCCAGCAGCTATCCCGGGACAGGGGACTATGGCTACACCTTC. It codes for CASSYPGTGDYGYTF. Using reference TRBV7-2 and TRBJ1-2 for the parts outside the CDR3, the full variable domain is GAGVSQSPSNKVTEKGKDVELRCDPISGHTALYWYRQSLGQGLEFLIYFQGNSAPDKSGLPSDRFSAERTGGSVSTLTIQRTQQEDSAVYLCASSYPGTGDYGYTFGSGTRLTVV.

In this sample, this clone turned up a few times. The J gene is TRBJ2-1, the V gene TRBV5-8; D may be TRBD2 (6 bases). This CDR3 contains 15 residues. V lost 7 bases to trimming and J lost 9 bases, with 23 bases between them. Germline lookup yields CDR1 SGHTS and CDR2 YDEGEE. The CDR3 sequence: CASSRGRETGGEQFF. CDR3 in DNA: TGTGCCAGCTCCCGAGGAAGGGAGACCGGGGGTGAGCAGTTCTTC.

The V call is TRBV30, the J call TRBJ1-1, with 7 bases matching TRBD1. Trimming removed 3 bases from V and 3 bases from J; junction bases left unmatched: 10. The CDR3 is made up of 15 amino acids. Germline V CDR1 and CDR2: GTSNPN, SVGIG (reference sequence). CDR3 amino acids: CAWRSTGAYDTEAFF. As DNA, the CDR3 is TGTGCCTGGAGGTCAACAGGGGCCTACGACACTGAAGCTTTCTTT.

The J gene is TRBJ2-7, the V gene TRBV5-6; 12 positions match TRBD1. The CDR3 contains 15 residues. Germline CDR1 reads SGHDT; CDR2 reads YYEEEE. V was clipped by 4 bases and J by 3 bases; unmatched bases: 5. CDR3 in amino acids: CASSVGQGAYYEQYF. CDR3 in DNA: TGTGCCAGCAGCGTGGGACAGGGGGCGTACTACGAGCAGTACTTC.

This chain joins TRBV28 and TRBJ2-2; 9 nucleotides align to TRBD1. J lost 7 bases, V lost 6 bases, and 15 bases had no gene match. The CDR3 totals 17 residues. From germline, CDR1 is MDHEN and CDR2 SYDVKM. Written as DNA, the CDR3 is TGTGCCAGCAGGGTTCCGGACCGGGACAGGGCTGGCGGGGAGCTGTTTTTT. Protein sequence: CASRVPDRDRAGGELFF. The variable domain in full, with the rest retrieved from reference TRBV28 and TRBJ2-2, is DVKVTQSSRYLVKRTGEKVFLECVQDMDHENMFWYRQDPGLGLRLIYFSYDVKMKEKGDIPEGYSVSREKKERFSLILESASTNQTSMYLCASRVPDRDRAGGELFFGEGSRLTVL.

This clone showed up just a few times. The V gene is TRBV5-8, the J gene TRBJ2-2; TRBD2 matches at 9 bases. The CDR3 runs 16 residues. The germline gives CDR1 SGHTS, CDR2 YDEGEE. J gave up 2 bases and V 1 base, and 3 bases lay outside the gene matches. DNA of the CDR3: TGTGCCAGCAGCTTGAGGGGACTAGCCAACACCGGGGAGCTGTTTTTT. Encoded protein: CASSLRGLANTGELFF.